This is a list of T cell receptor beta chains from one sample in a study of blood T cell repertoires in COVID-19. Only in-frame clones appear in the TCRdb table, and some are missing; sequencing was by immunoSEQ multiplex PCR. The table includes 45,000 or so clones, approximately 87% detected once. The specimen was peripheral blood. The receptors derive from a human donor in a cohort sampled during active COVID-19. Both conserved end residues are part of each CDR3. A D gene is named only where the DNA matches it firmly. Some rows have no size entry. The others give once, few or many, or a class for an expanded clone.

TRBJ2-2 . TRBV12-3/TRBV12-4 . CASSYTGELFF TGTGCCAGCAGCTACACCGGGGAGCTGTTTTTT
TRBJ2-7 TRBD1 TRBV6-5 . CASSFRDSYEQYF TGTGCCAGCAGTTTCAGGGACAGCTACGAGCAGTACTTC
TRBJ1-2 TRBD1 TRBV4-1 . CASSLGQGSGGYTF TGCGCCAGCAGCCTGGGACAGGGATCGGGCGGCTACACCTTC
TRBJ1-6 . TRBV7-2 . CASSPPDYSPLHF TGTGCCAGCAGCCCACCGGACTATTCACCCCTCCACTTT
TRBJ2-5 TRBD2 TRBV30 . CAWSPLLYAGGEETQYF TGTGCCTGGAGTCCCCTTCTGTATGCGGGGGGGGAGGAGACCCAGTACTTC
TRBJ2-1 . TRBV9 . CASSVGGGSYNEQFF TGTGCCAGCAGCGTAGGTGGGGGGTCCTACAATGAGCAGTTCTTC
TRBJ2-5 TRBD1 TRBV5-4 . CASSSQTGGRETQYF TGTGCCAGCAGCTCGCAAACAGGGGGCAGAGAGACCCAGTACTTC
TRBJ1-1 . TRBV30 . CAWGEGYTEAFF TGTGCCTGGGGGGAGGGGTACACTGAAGCTTTCTTT
TRBJ2-3 TRBD2 TRBV11-3 . CASSSTALAGGGRADTQYF TGTGCCAGCAGCTCCACCGCACTAGCGGGGGGGGGACGCGCAGATACGCAGTATTTT
TRBJ1-1 . TRBV5-4 . CASSLDAGGTEAFF TGTGCCAGCAGCTTGGACGCGGGGGGGACTGAAGCTTTCTTT
TRBJ1-2 TRBD1 TRBV6-6 . CASHDTGDPWDYGYTF TGTGCCAGCCACGACACAGGGGACCCTTGGGACTATGGCTACACCTTC
TRBJ1-1 . TRBV7-3 once CASRHAVNTEAFF TGTGCCAGCAGACATGCAGTGAACACTGAAGCTTTCTTT
TRBJ2-4 TRBD1 TRBV19 . CASSIGTAPNIQYF TGTGCCAGTAGTATTGGGACAGCACCAAACATTCAGTACTTC
TRBJ1-1 . TRBV19 . CASSIGGGSNTEVFF TGTGCCAGTAGTATAGGCGGGGGCTCGAACACTGAAGTTTTCTTT
TRBJ2-2 TRBD1 TRBV25-1 . CASSGQGDTGELFF TGTGCCAGCAGTGGACAGGGGGACACCGGGGAGCTGTTTTTT
TRBJ2-7 TRBD1 TRBV6-5 . CASRHSGTGSYEQYF TGTGCCAGCAGACACTCCGGGACAGGGTCCTACGAGCAGTACTTC
TRBJ2-1 TRBD1 TRBV5-1 . CASSQGASDNEQFF TGCGCCAGCAGCCAGGGGGCCAGCGACAATGAGCAGTTCTTC
TRBJ1-1 . TRBV18 . CASSPFTGDTEAFF TGTGCCAGCTCACCATTTACGGGGGACACTGAAGCTTTCTTT
TRBJ1-6 . TRBV7-9 . CASSVVGYNSPLHF TGTGCCAGCTCCGTTGTCGGGTATAATTCACCCCTCCACTTT
TRBJ1-4 TRBD1 TRBV6-1 . CASSDRGLDEKLFF TGTGCCAGCAGTGACAGGGGGCTGGATGAAAAACTGTTTTTT
TRBJ2-1 TRBD1 TRBV19 . CASSIVGTGVTYNEQFF TGTGCCAGTAGTATAGTGGGGACAGGGGTAACCTACAATGAGCAGTTCTTC
TRBJ2-7 TRBD1 TRBV30 . CAWRPGTGPEQYF TGTGCCTGGAGGCCTGGGACAGGACCCGAGCAGTACTTC